The rows below give T cell receptor beta chains drawn from one sample of a study of blood T cell repertoires in COVID-19. The data were produced by immunoSEQ multiplex PCR, yet TCRdb's version contains in-frame clones alone and is incomplete. The table has under 70,000 clones, around four fifths seen once. What was sequenced was peripheral blood. These receptors all come from an elderly woman with active or convalescent COVID-19. CDR3s leave out the opening cysteine and the closing phenylalanine or tryptophan.

v_call cdr3_aa
TRBV18 ASSPAGLNEKLF
TRBV29-1 SVILQGAYTEAF
TRBV5-1 ASSLLHPVNYEQF
TRBV29-1 SAGGRGGTEAF
TRBV5-1 ASSSGTGGETQY
TRBV10-2 ASSAAGGGNQPQH
TRBV6-4 ASSDTSGAHNEQF
TRBV6-5 ASSFNRGDTGELF
TRBV5-1 ASSLEATDNSPLH
TRBV5-1 ASSLGSINQPQH
TRBV9 ASSVGASSNQPQH
TRBV9 ASSGGQGIGTEAF
TRBV12-3/TRBV12-4 ASRKDRDHEQY
TRBV15 ATSRGTVYGYT
TRBV19 ASSIQREIKGPQH
TRBV7-2 ASSSLYGYT
TRBV11-3 ASSLQGKDSPLH
TRBV7-9 ASSLGDSGSYT
TRBV5-1 ASSPDSYNEKLF
TRBV29-1 SVVIGQGTEAF
TRBV3-1/TRBV3-2 ASSQDSSTALIGYGYT
TRBV18 ASSPPGQPGGYT
TRBV5-1 ASSTGQRYEQY
TRBV9 ASSVARGQGNSPLH
TRBV5-1 ASSFNTGGSETQY
TRBV7-3 ASSLDRGSGYT
TRBV19 ASSRGAPRGAEQF
TRBV4-1 ASSQVQTQGYEQY
TRBV7-9 ASSLALAGSSYEQY
TRBV4-2 ASSQEWSGTGSTDTQY
TRBV5-1 ASRDGSADTQY
TRBV30 AWSLQGVGETQY
TRBV2 ASGLRENSYEQY
TRBV19 ASSMAAGGGYGYT
TRBV4-1 ASKGWRGNTEAF
TRBV2 ASTYQGLAQETQY
TRBV7-2 ASSLQGGEIGELF
TRBV16 ASSLGTSGNEQF
TRBV7-8 ASSQDRGNQPQH
TRBV6-2/TRBV6-3 ASSRTSGGAAGYEQY
TRBV4-1 ASSQPTASRYNEQF
TRBV7-3 ASSLMGQETSGANVLT
TRBV3-1/TRBV3-2 ASSQEGRGYGYT
TRBV12-3/TRBV12-4 ASSLAPGAEAF
TRBV7-3 ASSVRGQEGTDTQY
TRBV12-5 ASSRGTGLPYEQY
TRBV13 ASSSDATGDTIY
TRBV10-3 AISAGTAGNQPQH
TRBV19 ASSADPGTHEQF
TRBV9 ASSATPRTGPYGYT
TRBV6-5 ASSYSPGSYEQY